This TCR beta chain was recorded in a study of OX40 agonist ivuxolimab in advanced cancers. Study overall: Ivuxolimab doses were 0.01, 0.1, 0.3, 1.5, 3 or 10 mg/kg every 2 weeks.

V was shortened by 1 base and J by 9 bases, with 10 bases between the two germline ends. This CDR3 is built from 13 residues. Germline lookup yields CDR1 SGHNT and CDR2 YENEEA. Profiling relied on immunoSEQ multiplex PCR, and the TCRdb table lists in-frame clones only, not all of them. Of roughly 80,000 clones in the sample, 65% to 90% are singletons; the top ten hold 1.5% to 2%. The sequence derives from an adult with an advanced solid tumor such as melanoma, head and neck, liver or kidney cancer. The starting material was CD4+ or CD8+ T cells sorted from blood, obtained in a trial of the OX40 agonist ivuxolimab. The chain is built from TRBV11-3 and TRBJ2-1; a weak D match, TRBD2 (5 bases). The DNA for the CDR3 is TGTGCCAGCAGCTTAGGCGGGTCTGGTGAGCAGTTCTTC. Its translation: CASSLGGSGEQFF.